This T cell receptor beta chain was identified during a study of somatic mutations in cytotoxic T cells in rheumatoid arthritis. J lost 4 bases, V lost 2 bases, and 4 bases had no gene match. The CDR3 runs 15 residues. The germline CDR1 and CDR2 sequences are SNHLY and FYNNEI. Study results and caveats: It was in rheumatoid arthritis patients, but not in healthy controls, that CD8+ clonality increased with age. In about an eighth of the 65 patients, the largest CD8+ clone exceeded 20% of CD8+ cells.

Comments on this clone: Its target is unknown.

After CD4+ and CD8+ cells were isolated by positive magnetic bead selection, their purity was checked by flow cytometry. Only in-frame clones appear in the TCRdb table, and some are missing; sequencing was by immunoSEQ multiplex PCR. The table lists some 11,000 clones, around four fifths of them singletons. Material for sequencing was CD8+ T cells sorted from blood. The rearrangement links TRBV2 to TRBJ2-2, with 7 bases matching TRBD1. The source of this sequence is a woman in her fifties or sixties with rheumatoid arthritis. The DNA for the CDR3 is TGTGCCAGCAGTGAACTTACAGGGGTCACCGGGGAGCTGTTTTTT. It yields the protein CASSELTGVTGELFF.